Below are 9 T cell receptor beta chains sequenced from a single sample in a study of post-analysis software for immune sequencing data. Researchers reported that TCR beta cDNA libraries carried unique molecular identifiers. MiXCR, run by TCRdb on the PCR reads, gives a single entry per CDR3 protein. The sample includes under 900,000 distinct CDR3 sequences, approximately 50% of them seen just once. Study outcomes and limitations: Compared with controls, patients had more of about 5 TRBV segments, including TRBV5-6, TRBV5-1 and TRBV20-1.

These receptors' antigens are unknown. Specimen: blood. Every receptor here comes from a girl between 10 and 17 years old with multiple sclerosis.

V usage is TRBV7-9 and J usage is TRBJ2-7; the match to TRBD2 covers 10 bases. V lost 6 bases to trimming and J lost 4 bases; unmatched junction nucleotides: 12. The CDR3 covers 16 residues. CDR1 SEHNR and CDR2 FQNEAQ come from the germline V gene (reference sequence). The CDR3 nucleotides read TGTGCCAGCAGGCTGCCCCAAATAGCGGGGGGATACGAGCAGTACTTC. Its protein product is CASRLPQIAGGYEQYF.

This clonotype was detected only a few times. This chain joins TRBV20-1 and TRBJ2-3, with 12 bases identical to TRBD2. Germline loops: CDR1 DFQATT, CDR2 SNEGSKA (reference sequence). The CDR3 runs 14 residues. With V trimmed by 6 bases and J by 4 bases, 5 bases remained unmatched. The CDR3 loop is CSATLAGGSDTQYF. The CDR3 coding sequence is TGCAGTGCCACCCTAGCGGGGGGGTCAGATACGCAGTATTTT.

This chain uses TRBV29-1 with TRBJ2-5; a weak D match, TRBD1 (6 bases). This CDR3 is built from 13 residues. Germline V CDR1 and CDR2: SQVTM, ANQGSEA. Trimming took 3 bases from V and 4 from J, leaving 12 bases between them. Written as DNA, the CDR3 is TGCAGCGTTGATTCGTCAGGGGTAGAGACCCAGTACTTC. Its translation is CSVDSSGVETQYF.

This clonotype was detected once. This chain uses TRBV5-1 with TRBJ1-1; D may be TRBD1 (5 bases). From germline, CDR1 is SGHRS and CDR2 YFSETQ. Between the trimmed V and J ends, which lost 0 bases and 6 bases, there was a span of 9 bases. The CDR3 contains 13 residues. The chain's CDR3 is CASSLALGAEAFF. The CDR3 coding sequence is TGCGCCAGCAGCTTGGCCTTGGGGGCTGAAGCTTTCTTT.

This clonotype was seen once. J is TRBJ2-7 and V is TRBV29-1; D might be TRBD1 (5 bases). Germline values: CDR1 SQVTM, CDR2 ANQGSEA. The CDR3 has 13 amino acids. V was pared by 4 bases and J by 7 bases, with 17 bases between. The CDR3 bases are TGCAGCGTTGCGACAGCGACTTGGGGTGAGCAGTACTTC. This codes for CSVATATWGEQYF.

The V gene is TRBV6-5, the J gene TRBJ2-1; D may correspond to TRBD1 or TRBD2 (6 bases each). Trimming pared 9 bases from V and 3 bases from J, leaving 15 bases between. The CDR3 sequence is 14 residues long. Per germline, CDR1 MNHEY and CDR2 SVGAGI. The CDR3 nucleotides are TGTGCCAGTACGGGGGCCGCGGGCTACAATGAGCAGTTCTTC. This translates into CASTGAAGYNEQFF.

The chain couples TRBV20-1 to TRBJ2-5; perhaps TRBD2 as D (6 bases). Between the trimmed V and J ends, which lost 0 bases and 5 bases, there was a span of 16 bases. The CDR3 loop spans 15 amino acids. Germline assignment: CDR1 DFQATT and CDR2 SNEGSKA (reference sequence). The CDR3 coding sequence is TGCAGTGCTAGAGATCAGGGCGGGGAGTCGGAGACCCAGTACTTC. It yields the protein CSARDQGGESETQYF.

The chain links TRBV27 to TRBJ2-7; no reliable D call. The germline CDR1 and CDR2 sequences are MNHEY and SMNVEV (reference sequence). Trimming pared 5 bases from V and 0 bases from J, leaving 14 bases between. This CDR3 is 15 amino acids long. The CDR3 protein is CASSPSHTISYEQYF. The CDR3 DNA sequence: TGTGCCAGCAGTCCTTCTCATACAATCTCCTACGAGCAGTACTTC.

A few counts support this clonotype. The chain links TRBV11-2 to TRBJ2-5; weak D call: TRBD2 (6 bases). CDR1 SGHAT and CDR2 FQNNGV come from the germline V gene. This CDR3 contains 14 residues. Trimming took off 3 bases at V and 0 bases at J, with 8 bases between the two ends. Here the CDR3 DNA reads TGTGCCAGCAGCTTCCGGGACTACCAAGAGACCCAGTACTTC. Protein product: CASSFRDYQETQYF.